Listed below are T cell receptor beta chains from one sample, sequenced in a study of T cells in Graves' hyperthyroidism and ophthalmopathy. TCRdb itself ran the multiplex PCR reads through MiXCR, one entry per CDR3 protein. This table holds hundreds of thousands of distinct CDR3 sequences, over 12% found once. What was sequenced was blood. Receptors were obtained from a young man with Graves' ophthalmopathy. CDR3s include the opening cysteine and the closing phenylalanine or tryptophan. D genes are given only for firm matches. Not all rows give a size; the values are once, few, many and, for expanded clones, a class.

TRBJ2-7	TRBV5-1	.	.	CASSLSEASSYEQYF	TGCGCCAGCAGCTTGTCCGAGGCGAGCTCCTACGAGCAGTACTTC
TRBJ2-3	TRBV5-1	.	few	CASSLGGQGADTQYF	TGCGCCAGCAGCTTGGGTGGGCAGGGAGCAGATACGCAGTATTTT
TRBJ2-7	TRBV19	.	few	CASSINGPVSEQYF	TGTGCCAGTAGTATAAACGGCCCTGTCTCCGAGCAGTACTTC
TRBJ2-1	TRBV7-9	TRBD2	many	CASSLLAGLYNEQFF	TGTGCCAGCAGCCTACTAGCGGGATTATACAATGAGCAGTTCTTC
TRBJ1-6	TRBV20-1	TRBD1	many	CSAKRDRGGSPLHF	TGCAGTGCAAAACGGGACAGGGGTGGCTCACCCCTCCACTTT
TRBJ1-2	TRBV30	.	many	CAGGWGGSYGYTF	TGTGCCGGAGGTTGGGGAGGATCCTATGGCTACACCTTC
TRBJ2-7	TRBV5-5	TRBD2	.	CASSLGPAGGYEQYF	TGTGCCAGCAGCTTGGGGCCAGCGGGAGGATACGAGCAGTACTTC
TRBJ1-6	TRBV7-8	.	many	CASSLQGTPLHF	TGTGCCAGCAGCTTACAGGGGACACCCCTCCACTTT
TRBJ1-2	TRBV6-1	TRBD1	few	CAGRPGQGSNYGYTF	TGTGCCGGCAGGCCGGGACAGGGATCTAACTATGGCTACACCTTC
TRBJ1-4	TRBV20-1	.	many	CSAPRRVNEKLFF	TGCAGTGCTCCACGGAGGGTTAATGAAAAACTGTTTTTT
TRBJ2-1	TRBV20-1	.	many	CSARNLAFYNEQFF	TGCAGTGCTAGAAACCTAGCTTTCTACAATGAGCAGTTCTTC
TRBJ2-7	TRBV7-9	TRBD2	many	CASTKGLAGVDEQYF	TGTGCCAGCACCAAGGGACTAGCGGGAGTCGACGAGCAGTACTTC
TRBJ2-1	TRBV15	.	.	CATSREGAYEQFF	TGTGCCACCAGCAGAGAGGGGGCATATGAGCAGTTCTTC
TRBJ1-3	TRBV20-1	TRBD1	many	CSARDGGQASFPGNTIYF	TGCAGTGCTAGAGATGGGGGACAGGCGTCCTTCCCTGGAAACACCATATATTTT
TRBJ1-1	TRBV6-1	.	many	CASSLQGRNTEAFF	TGTGCCAGCAGCCTACAGGGAAGGAACACTGAAGCTTTCTTT
TRBJ2-1	TRBV29-1	.	many	CSSWGPYNEQFF	TGCAGCTCTTGGGGTCCCTACAATGAGCAGTTCTTC
TRBJ1-1	TRBV6-1	TRBD1	many	CASTPLYDRVTEAFF	TGTGCCAGCACCCCACTATACGACAGGGTTACTGAAGCTTTCTTT
TRBJ1-5	TRBV2	.	many	CASNSFRAGNQPQHF	TGTGCCAGCAACTCATTCAGAGCCGGCAATCAGCCCCAGCATTTT
TRBJ1-5	TRBV7-6	.	few	CASSLGGGDNQPQHF	TGTGCCAGCAGCCTCGGGGGGGGCGACAATCAGCCCCAGCATTTT
TRBJ2-1	TRBV13	TRBD2	many	CASSFRLAGGRDQFF	TGTGCCAGCAGCTTTAGGCTAGCGGGGGGGCGAGACCAGTTCTTC
TRBJ2-5	TRBV11-1	TRBD2	once	CASSLGLAGSTEETQYF	TGTGCCAGCAGCTTGGGACTAGCGGGGTCTACAGAAGAGACCCAGTACTTC
TRBJ2-1	TRBV7-9	TRBD1	.	CASSSGTGGGVGDEQFF	TGTGCCAGCAGCTCTGGGACAGGGGGCGGAGTAGGGGATGAGCAGTTCTTC
TRBJ2-1	TRBV6-1	.	many	CASRGDTNEQFF	TGTGCCAGCAGGGGTGACACTAATGAGCAGTTCTTC
TRBJ2-7	TRBV27	TRBD1	few	CASRLTGGVNEQYF	TGTGCCAGCAGGCTGACAGGGGGCGTTAACGAGCAGTACTTC
TRBJ2-5	TRBV29-1	TRBD1	many	CSGRGQGQGETQYF	TGCAGCGGAAGGGGACAGGGGCAGGGAGAGACCCAGTACTTC
TRBJ2-3	TRBV18	.	few	CASSVLGAQSDTQYF	TGTGCCAGCTCAGTCCTCGGGGCCCAGAGTGATACGCAGTATTTT
TRBJ1-1	TRBV6-6	.	many	CASSYLASVVTEAFF	TGTGCCAGCAGTTACTTGGCGTCCGTGGTTACTGAAGCTTTCTTT